This T cell receptor beta chain was identified in a study of blood T cell repertoires in COVID-19. Whole-study context: Sources were T cells, B-cell-depleted T cells, or PBMCs; the material itself was cDNA or gDNA.

CDR1 and CDR2 (germline): SGHTA, FQGNSA. This CDR3 spans 16 amino acids. J lost 0 bases, V lost 5 bases, and 5 bases had no gene match. As handled by the study authors: Estimated nucleated cell counts came from reference gene primer amplification. The repertoire was sequenced with immunoSEQ multiplex PCR; TCRdb's copy has only in-frame clones and lacks some. That table is the source of V, J and clone size, and D and trimming were worked out from the DNA. The sample has some 260,000 clones, nearly 90% seen once. The sequence derives from a man between 18 and 29 years old with active or convalescent COVID-19. Sequences were obtained from peripheral blood. V usage is TRBV7-2 and J usage is TRBJ2-3, with 10 bases identical to TRBD2. CDR3 DNA: TGTGCCAGCAGCCGCGGACTAGCGGCTAGCACAGATACGCAGTATTTT. Protein product: CASSRGLAASTDTQYF.